The next 17 T cell receptor beta chains were all read from a single sample in a study of identical twins. TCRdb passed the 5' RACE reads through MiXCR, listing each CDR3 protein once. The sample includes about 240,000 distinct CDR3 sequences, roughly 13% of them seen just once. These sequences were also reported in another study, on yellow fever vaccine responses in identical twins.

Sample: memory (CD45RO+) T cells sorted from blood. The origin of the receptors is a woman aged 18-29 years in good health.

The V call is TRBV20-1, the J call TRBJ2-5; no definite D call. CDR1 is DFQATT and CDR2 is SNEGSKA in the germline V gene (reference sequence). This CDR3 spans 14 amino acids. Trimming stripped 2 bases from V and 1 base from J, with 11 bases between. CDR3 nucleotide sequence: TGCAGTGCTAGATGGTCAGCAACCCAAGAGACCCAGTACTTC. Protein product: CSARWSATQETQYF.

This clonotype was counted at least ten times. The chain combines TRBV12-3 or TRBV12-4 with TRBJ1-2, with TRBD1 matching 9 bases. The CDR3 consists of 15 residues. V gave up 6 bases and J gave up 4 bases; unmatched junction bases: 9. The CDR3 DNA sequence: TGTGCCAGCAGCAAAAGGGACAGGGATGTCTATGGCTACACCTTC. Protein: CASSKRDRDVYGYTF.

This clonotype was counted a few times. The J gene is TRBJ2-5, the V gene TRBV7-2; 7 bases map to TRBD1. Germline V CDR1 and CDR2: SGHTA, FQGNSA. The CDR3 is 14 residues long. After removal of 6 bases from V and 0 bases from J, the junction contained 4 bases not matched to a gene. CDR3 coding DNA: TGTGCCAGCAGGATGGACAGGTACCAAGAGACCCAGTACTTC. It yields the protein CASRMDRYQETQYF.

V gene TRBV29-1 combines with J gene TRBJ1-2; a possible D gene is TRBD1 (6 bases). The V gene lost 6 bases and the J gene lost 5 bases, with 13 bases spanning the gap. CDR1 is SQVTM, CDR2 ANQGSEA, per germline. There are 12 residues in the CDR3. In DNA, the CDR3 is TGCAGCGTAGCCGACAGGCGGTATGGCTACACCTTC. Protein: CSVADRRYGYTF.

V usage is TRBV9 and J usage is TRBJ2-3; TRBD2 might be the D (5 bases). The CDR3 consists of 15 residues. Germline V gene lookup returns CDR1 SGDLS and CDR2 YYNGEE. The V gene lost 4 bases and the J gene lost 0 bases, with 12 bases spanning the gap. The CDR3 here is CASSPSSYSTDTQYF. As DNA, the CDR3 is TGTGCCAGCAGCCCTTCTAGCTATAGCACAGATACGCAGTATTTT.

This clonotype was counted many times. The chain is built from TRBV7-2 and TRBJ2-2; D call uncertain. Germline V gene lookup returns CDR1 SGHTA and CDR2 FQGNSA. The CDR3 runs to 13 residues. Deletions cut 4 bases from V and 5 bases from J, with 8 bases between. The CDR3 spells CASSSIKTGELFF. CDR3 DNA: TGTGCCAGCAGCTCCATTAAGACCGGGGAGCTGTTTTTT. Looking up the rest from reference TRBV7-2 and TRBJ2-2 gives the full variable domain: GAGVSQSPSNKVTEKGKDVELRCDPISGHTALYWYRQSLGQGLEFLIYFQGNSAPDKSGLPSDRFSAERTGGSVSTLTIQRTQQEDSAVYLCASSSIKTGELFFGEGSRLTVL.

The V gene is TRBV7-2, the J gene TRBJ2-4; 15 bases fit TRBD2. CDR1 is SGHTA, CDR2 FQGNSA, per germline. The length of the CDR3 is 17 residues. Trimming removed 4 bases from V and 1 base from J; junction bases left unmatched: 2. For the CDR3, the DNA is TGTGCCAGCAGCTACGGACTAGCGGGAGGGGCCAAAAACATTCAGTACTTC. This translates into CASSYGLAGGAKNIQYF.

This clonotype showed up just once. The chain uses TRBV19 and TRBJ2-5; 8 positions agree with TRBD1. Germline V gene sequence: CDR1 LNHDA, CDR2 SQIVND (reference sequence). This CDR3 has 14 residues. V shed 3 bases and J 1 base; nucleotides not matched to a gene: 1. CDR3 sequence: CASSIGQGQETQYF. The CDR3 coding sequence is TGTGCCAGTAGTATCGGACAGGGCCAAGAGACCCAGTACTTC.

The chain recombines TRBV11-2 with TRBJ2-1; 13 bases map to TRBD2. The germline gives CDR1 SGHAT, CDR2 FQNNGV. V shed 4 bases and J 4 bases; nucleotides not matched to a gene: 16. This CDR3 region has 20 residues. CDR3 region: CASSSGTGTSGATRYNEQFF. In DNA form, the CDR3 reads TGTGCCAGCAGCTCCGGGACCGGGACTAGCGGGGCTACGAGGTACAATGAGCAGTTCTTC.

In this sample, this clonotype turned up a few times. The chain employs TRBV28 and TRBJ2-1, with 10 bases fitting TRBD2. Unmatched junction bases numbered 6, after V lost 8 bases and J lost 5 bases. The CDR3 is 14 amino acids. Germline V gene sequence: CDR1 MDHEN, CDR2 SYDVKM. The DNA for the CDR3 is TGTGCCAGCGTACTTAGCGGGAGGAACAATGAGCAGTTCTTC. This sequence encodes CASVLSGRNNEQFF.

This clonotype was detected a few times. The chain is built from TRBV3-1 and TRBJ2-7; maybe TRBD1 (6 bases). V was cut by 1 base and J by 1 base, with 11 bases left in between. CDR1 and CDR2 (germline): LGHDT, YNNKEL (reference sequence). The CDR3 covers 15 residues. The CDR3 loop reads CASSQGRGHSYEQYF. The CDR3 DNA follows: TGTGCCAGCAGCCAAGGCAGGGGACATTCCTACGAGCAGTACTTC.

This chain joins TRBV7-9 and TRBJ1-1; D might be TRBD1 (5 bases). The CDR3 contains 13 residues. CDR1 is SEHNR, CDR2 FQNEAQ, per germline (reference sequence). Trimming removed 4 bases from V and 6 bases from J, with 12 bases in between. CDR3: CASSSSGGAEAFF. In DNA form, the CDR3 reads TGTGCCAGCAGCTCCTCGGGGGGGGCTGAAGCTTTCTTT.

V usage is TRBV9 and J usage is TRBJ2-2; D not resolved. The CDR3 is made up of 18 amino acids. Germline V gene sequence: CDR1 SGDLS, CDR2 YYNGEE. The V end was cut by 3 bases, the J end by 4 bases, with 22 bases between. This CDR3 is CASSAPKGPVAGTGELFF. CDR3 coding DNA: TGTGCCAGCAGCGCCCCAAAGGGCCCCGTAGCCGGCACCGGGGAGCTGTTTTTT.

This clonotype has only a few counts. The V and J genes are TRBV20-1 and TRBJ1-3; TRBD1 is a possible D gene (5 bases). The CDR3 has 14 residues. Germline loops: CDR1 DFQATT, CDR2 SNEGSKA (reference sequence). V lost 3 bases and J lost 6, with 15 bases in between. CDR3 protein: CSARDSQGPNTIYF. CDR3 bases: TGCAGTGCTAGGGACTCGCAGGGTCCAAACACCATATATTTT.

The chain uses TRBV10-2 and TRBJ2-7, with 7 bases lining up with TRBD1. Germline V gives CDR1 WSHSY, CDR2 SAAADI. J gave up 1 base and V 5 bases, and 8 bases lay outside the gene matches. This CDR3 comprises 15 residues. CDR3 DNA sequence: TGCGCCAGCAGTCCCGCCAGGGGGTCGTCCTACGAGCAGTACTTC. Translating it yields CASSPARGSSYEQYF.

This rearrangement joins TRBV4-2 to TRBJ2-3; 7 nucleotides match TRBD1. The junction had 9 bases not matched to a gene; V was cut back by 4 bases and J by 2 bases. The CDR3 has 16 residues. CDR1 LGHNA and CDR2 YNFKEQ come from the germline V gene. The CDR3 region is CASSPYTGTDTDTQYF. CDR3 bases: TGTGCCAGCAGCCCGTACACCGGGACAGACACAGATACGCAGTATTTT.

This clonotype was recorded a few times. The J gene is TRBJ2-5, the V gene TRBV5-1, with 7 bases that match TRBD1. The CDR3 has 14 residues. Germline CDR1 SGHRS, CDR2 YFSETQ. V trimming: 3 bases; J trimming: 1 base; junction bases outside the gene matches: 3. CDR3 in amino acids: CASSSTGVQETQYF. In nucleotides, the CDR3 is TGCGCCAGCAGCTCAACAGGGGTCCAAGAGACCCAGTACTTC. Variable domain in full (rest from reference TRBV5-1 and TRBJ2-5): KAGVTQTPRYLIKTRGQQVTLSCSPISGHRSVSWYQQTPGQGLQFLFEYFSETQRNKGNFPGRFSGRQFSNSRSEMNVSTLELGDSALYLCASSSTGVQETQYFGPGTRLLVL.